Below, 21 T cell receptor beta chains from the same sample are listed, as sequenced in a study of glioma-infiltrating T cells. The iRepertoire nested amplicon-rescue multiplex PCR amplified TCR alpha and beta CDR3s from RNA. TCRdb redid the calling of the multiplex PCR reads with MiXCR, one entry per CDR3 protein. Seen here are about 180,000 distinct CDR3 sequences, about 40% observed once, and the top ten hold over 4%. The material sequenced was glioma tissue, nonneoplastic brain tissue, or PBMCs (not recorded which). Receptors originate from a human donor with low-grade glioma or glioblastoma, undergoing nonglioma brain surgery, or in good health (not recorded which).

Details on this clonotype: This sequence may be a read error, since a much larger clone differs from it by one base. The genes are TRBV28 and TRBJ2-5; TRBD2 matches 12 bases. Per the germline V gene, CDR1 is MDHEN and CDR2 is SYDVKM. Trimming removed 7 bases from V and 11 bases from J; junction bases left unmatched: 11. This CDR3 comprises 14 residues. The CDR3 reads CASTELAGGYEQYF. The CDR3 DNA reads TGTGCCAGCACGGAACTAGCGGGAGGTTATGAGCAGTACTTC.

The rearrangement joins TRBV7-9 to TRBJ2-5; D remains unclear. Germline V gene sequence: CDR1 SEHNR, CDR2 FQNEAQ (reference sequence). CDR3 length equals 12 residues. Trimming left V 3 bases short and J 5 bases short, with 7 bases between. CDR3 sequence: CASSFSTETQYF. The CDR3 DNA reads TGTGCCAGCAGCTTTAGTACGGAGACCCAGTACTTC.

The chain uses TRBV5-1 and TRBJ2-7; D is undetermined. Deletions cut 5 bases from V and 7 bases from J, with 19 bases between. There are 14 residues in the CDR3. Germline V gives CDR1 SGHRS, CDR2 YFSETQ. The chain's CDR3 is CASSLTPRNNEQYF. The CDR3 bases are TGCGCCAGCAGTCTAACCCCGAGAAACAATGAGCAGTACTTC.

Concerning this clonotype itself: At one end the junction does not follow the germline gene, possibly because of a read error. The V call is TRBV30, the J call TRBJ1-5; 7 nucleotides match TRBD1. This CDR3 is 14 amino acids long. Germline V gene lookup returns CDR1 GTSNPN and CDR2 SVGIG (reference sequence). CDR3 region: CAWSDDRAWQPEHF. The CDR3 coding sequence is TGTGCCTGGAGTGACGACAGGGCTTGGCAGCCCGAGCATTTT. Looking up the rest from reference TRBV30 and TRBJ1-5 gives the full variable domain: SQTIHQWPATLVQPVGSPLSLECTVEGTSNPNLYWYRQAAGRGLQLLFYSVGIGQISSEVPQNLSASRPQDRQFILSSKKLLLSDSGFYLCAWSDDRAWQPEHFGDGTRLSIL.

The chain has TRBV24-1 and TRBJ2-7; D is possibly TRBD2 (6 bases). This CDR3 spans 18 amino acids. Germline V gives CDR1 KGHDR, CDR2 SFDVKD. Trimming took 9 bases from V and 0 from J, leaving 26 bases between them. The CDR3 here is CATEGSTNIGSSSYEQYF. In DNA, the CDR3 is TGTGCCACCGAGGGGTCAACAAACATCGGGAGTAGCTCCTACGAGCAGTACTTC.

This clonotype was picked up many times. The chain links TRBV28 to TRBJ1-1, with 7 bases aligning to TRBD1. After removal of 6 bases from V and 11 bases from J, the junction contained 12 bases not matched to a gene. The germline V gene has CDR1 MDHEN and CDR2 SYDVKM. The CDR3 covers 13 residues. The DNA for the CDR3 is TGTGCCAGCAGGAAGACAGGGCTCGGGAGGGCTTTCTTT. Amino acids: CASRKTGLGRAFF.

As concerns this clonotype: A much more abundant neighbour one base away suggests this may be a read error. This chain links TRBV27 with TRBJ2-5; D is possibly TRBD1 (5 bases). V gave up 8 bases and J gave up 4 bases, with 20 bases separating them. The CDR3 is 15 residues long. Germline V gene data show CDR1 as MNHEY and CDR2 as SMNVEV (reference sequence). CDR3 DNA: TGTGCCAGCCCCCTTAGGGGCAGACCTGGAGAGACCCAGTACTTC. Its protein product is CASPLRGRPGETQYF.

In this sample, this clonotype turned up many times. This chain connects TRBV28 to TRBJ1-5; no firm D call. V shed 7 bases and J shed 6 bases, with 19 bases lying between them. The CDR3 is 15 amino acids. Germline CDR1 and CDR2: MDHEN and SYDVKM. The CDR3 sequence is CASNPPGSLFQPQHF. In DNA form, the CDR3 reads TGTGCCAGCAATCCGCCGGGATCCCTCTTTCAGCCCCAGCATTTT.

This clonotype was counted a few times. This chain links TRBV30 with TRBJ2-1, with D perhaps TRBD1 or TRBD2 (5 bases each). CDR1 and CDR2 from the germline V gene are GTSNPN and SVGIG (reference sequence). This CDR3 is 12 amino acids long. With 3 bases removed from V and 7 bases from J, the gap between germline ends came to 10 bases. Here the CDR3 reads CAWRAGANEQFF. CDR3 in DNA: TGTGCCTGGAGAGCCGGGGCAAATGAGCAGTTCTTC. The full variable domain, with the rest looked up from reference TRBV30 and TRBJ2-1, is SQTIHQWPATLVQPVGSPLSLECTVEGTSNPNLYWYRQAAGRGLQLLFYSVGIGQISSEVPQNLSASRPQDRQFILSSKKLLLSDSGFYLCAWRAGANEQFFGPGTRLTVL.

The chain combines TRBV2 with TRBJ1-5, with D unresolved. The germline V gene encodes CDR1 SNHLY and CDR2 FYNNEI. V was pared by 3 bases and J by 3 bases, with 12 bases between. The CDR3 has 15 amino acids. DNA of the CDR3: TGTGCCAGCAGTGAGTTTAAGGTTGCCAATCAGCCCCAGCATTTT. Protein sequence: CASSEFKVANQPQHF.

A word on this clonotype: A read error may explain this, as a much larger clone is one base away. This chain links TRBV4-1 with TRBJ2-1, with D possibly TRBD2 on 6 matching bases. CDR1 MGHRA and CDR2 YSYEKL come from the germline V gene. The length of the CDR3 is 14 residues. The V gene lost 4 bases and the J gene lost 9 bases, with 16 bases spanning the gap. CDR3 nucleotide sequence: TGCGCCAGCAGCCCACGGGACTGGGATTTTGAGCAGTTCTTC. This gives the protein CASSPRDWDFEQFF.

The chain joins TRBV29-1 to TRBJ2-1; a possible D gene is TRBD2 (6 bases). V gave up 5 bases and J gave up 7 bases, with 15 bases separating them. The CDR3 has 13 amino acids. CDR1 and CDR2 from the germline V gene are SQVTM and ANQGSEA. The CDR3 nucleotides are TGCAGCGTTTCCGGGGAGGACCTGAATGAGCAGTTCTTC. It specifies CSVSGEDLNEQFF.

This clonotype was counted ten times or more. The chain has TRBV14 and TRBJ2-3; no clear D. Germline lookup yields CDR1 SGHDN and CDR2 FVKESK. V lost 3 bases to trimming and J lost 2 bases, with 15 bases between them. The CDR3 length is 16 residues. CDR3 region: CASSQVVNVPTDTQYF. The CDR3 DNA is TGTGCCAGCAGCCAGGTGGTTAACGTACCCACAGATACGCAGTATTTT.

As for this clonotype: Germline and junction disagree at one end, which may indicate a read error. V usage is TRBV6-9 and J usage is TRBJ1-5; D gene ambiguous. The CDR3 is made up of 12 amino acids. From germline, CDR1 is MNHGY and CDR2 SVAAGI. The CDR3 coding sequence is TGTGCCAGCAGTTACGGTGATCAGCCCCAGAATTTT. Residues: CASSYGDQPQNF.

This clonotype showed up many times. V and J are TRBV20-1 and TRBJ2-1; D may match TRBD1 or TRBD2 (7 bases each). The CDR3 has 12 amino acids. V lost 7 bases and J 7 bases, leaving 14 bases between the germline ends. CDR1 and CDR2 from the germline V gene are DFQATT and SNEGSKA (reference sequence). The CDR3 loop is CSVGGGGNEQFF. In nucleotides, the CDR3 is TGCAGTGTGGGAGGGGGCGGGAATGAGCAGTTCTTC.

The chain uses TRBV6-2 or TRBV6-3 and TRBJ2-7; possible D gene TRBD1, 5 bases. Between the trimmed V and J ends, which lost 9 bases and 4 bases, there was a span of 10 bases. From germline, CDR1 is MNHEY and CDR2 SVGEGT. CDR3 length: 11 residues. The CDR3 DNA reads TGTGCCAGAAGTGACAGATACGAGCAGTACTTC. It specifies CARSDRYEQYF.

This clonotype was counted at least ten times. This rearrangement joins TRBV10-3 to TRBJ2-1; D might be TRBD2 (7 bases). V was trimmed by 8 bases and J by 0 bases, leaving 8 bases between them. This CDR3 has 13 amino acids. Germline values: CDR1 ENHRY, CDR2 SYGVKD. CDR3 in DNA: TGTGCCATCCGGGGGGCCTCCTACAATGAGCAGTTCTTC. This gives the protein CAIRGASYNEQFF.

The chain links TRBV3-1 to TRBJ2-1; 12 bases map to TRBD1. This CDR3 has 16 residues. J was trimmed by 6 bases and V by 0 bases; bases with no gene match: 3. CDR1 LGHDT and CDR2 YNNKEL come from the germline V gene (reference sequence). This CDR3 reads CASSQDPGQGANEQFF. CDR3 sequence (DNA): TGTGCCAGCAGCCAAGATCCGGGACAGGGGGCCAATGAGCAGTTCTTC.

Points on this clonotype: A read error may account for a junction end that differs from germline. The genes are TRBV3-1 and TRBJ1-1; 11 bases align to TRBD1. From germline, CDR1 is LGHDT and CDR2 YNNKEL (reference sequence). This CDR3 region has 17 residues. Here the CDR3 reads CAISKGDRGSFGTEAFF. CDR3 DNA sequence: TGTGCCATCAGCAAAGGGGACAGGGGGAGTTTTGGCACTGAAGCTTTCTTT.

CDR3 coding DNA: TGCAGCGTTGAGGGTAGCGCGGGCTACGAGCAGTACTTC. This translates into CSVEGSAGYEQYF. J is TRBJ2-7 and V is TRBV29-1; D may be TRBD2 (5 bases). V lost 3 bases and J lost 3, with 12 bases in between. Germline CDR1 reads SQVTM; CDR2 reads ANQGSEA. The CDR3 runs 13 residues.

This clonotype was seen many times. This chain uses TRBV28 with TRBJ2-1; D unclear. V was shortened by 3 bases and J by 6 bases, with 15 bases between the two germline ends. Looked up from germline, CDR1 is MDHEN and CDR2 is SYDVKM. The CDR3 is 15 amino acids. The CDR3 region is CASSFSLVRSNEQFF. The CDR3 DNA follows: TGTGCCAGCAGTTTTTCGTTAGTGAGGTCCAATGAGCAGTTCTTC.